What follows is one T cell receptor beta chain and its context. The source of the sample is a study of OX40 agonist ivuxolimab in advanced cancers. The J segment lost 5 bases and the V segment lost 4 bases, leaving 8 bases of the junction unmatched. The CDR3 spans 14 residues. Germline values: CDR1 SGDLS, CDR2 YYNGEE. Any history of autoimmune disease or systemic immunosuppression disqualified patients. Patients had blood sampled at baseline and again on cycle 4 day 1 and cycle 7 day 1. The assay was immunoSEQ multiplex PCR, and TCRdb's table has in-frame clones only and misses some. The repertoire holds 50,000 to 70,000 clones, with roughly 85% as singletons.

The sequenced sample was CD4+ or CD8+ T cells sorted from blood, obtained in a trial of the OX40 agonist ivuxolimab. This rearrangement joins TRBV9 to TRBJ2-5; 7 bases match TRBD2. The clonotype was recovered from an adult with an advanced solid tumor such as melanoma, head and neck, liver or kidney cancer. CDR3 nucleotide sequence: TGTGCCAGCAGCCGGGACTACGCTCGGGAGACCCAGTACTTC. As protein: CASSRDYARETQYF.